In this sample, the clone carrying this TCR beta chain turned up a few times. In the source study's methods: Nucleated cell number was recorded as an estimate derived from reference gene primer amplification. Sequenced by immunoSEQ multiplex PCR; TCRdb stores in-frame clones only, minus some. V, J and clone size are taken as reported in that table, and D and trimming were inferred from the DNA itself. The profile shows 200,000 to 250,000 clones, 80% of them singletons. These data are taken from a study of blood T cell repertoires in COVID-19. Study in general: Sites across the United States, Italy and Spain contributed samples from acute and convalescent COVID-19. PBMCs, B-cell-depleted T cells, or T cells were the source of the cDNA or gDNA that made up the material.

V shed 0 bases, J shed 10 bases, and the junction held 3 bases outside the gene matches. The germline CDR1 and CDR2 sequences are SGHAT and FQNNGV. The CDR3 is 14 amino acids. This sequence was found in a human donor in a cohort sampled during active COVID-19. Material for sequencing was peripheral blood. The rearrangement uses TRBV11-2 and TRBJ1-6; 7 nucleotides agree with TRBD1. The CDR3 protein is CASSLDKQGSPLHF. The CDR3 DNA sequence: TGTGCCAGCAGCTTAGATAAACAGGGGTCACCCCTCCACTTT.